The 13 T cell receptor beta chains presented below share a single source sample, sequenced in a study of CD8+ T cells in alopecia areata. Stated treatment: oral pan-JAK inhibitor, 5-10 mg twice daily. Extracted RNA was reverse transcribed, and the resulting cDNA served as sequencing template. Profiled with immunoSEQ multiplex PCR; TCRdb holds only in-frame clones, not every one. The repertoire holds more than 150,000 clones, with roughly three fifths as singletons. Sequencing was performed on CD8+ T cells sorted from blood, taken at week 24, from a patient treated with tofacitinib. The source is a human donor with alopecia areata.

This CDR3 reads CASSPRTGAVTQYF. The CDR3 DNA reads as TGTGCCAGCAGCCCCCGGACCGGCGCGGTGACCCAGTACTTC. The rearrangement uses TRBV9 and TRBJ2-5; D unclear. This CDR3 comprises 14 residues. Looked up from germline, CDR1 is SGDLS and CDR2 is YYNGEE. V was pared by 4 bases and J by 7 bases, with 17 bases between. Combining the CDR3 with reference TRBV9 and TRBJ2-5 gives the whole variable domain DSGVTQTPKHLITATGQRVTLRCSPRSGDLSVYWYQQSLDQGLQFLIQYYNGEERAKGNILERFSAQQFPDLHSELNLSSLELGDSALYFCASSPRTGAVTQYFGPGTRLLVL.

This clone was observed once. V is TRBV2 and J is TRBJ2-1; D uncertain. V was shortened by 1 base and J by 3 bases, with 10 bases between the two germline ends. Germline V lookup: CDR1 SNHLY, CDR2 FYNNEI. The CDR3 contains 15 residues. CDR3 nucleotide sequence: TGTGCCAGCAGTGAAGTCGGCAGGAACTACAATGAGCAGTTCTTC. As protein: CASSEVGRNYNEQFF. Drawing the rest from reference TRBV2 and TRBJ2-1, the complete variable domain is EPEVTQTPSHQVTQMGQEVILRCVPISNHLYFYWYRQILGQKVEFLVSFYNNEISEKSEIFDDQFSVERPDGSNFTLKIRSTKLEDSAMYFCASSEVGRNYNEQFFGPGTRLTVL.

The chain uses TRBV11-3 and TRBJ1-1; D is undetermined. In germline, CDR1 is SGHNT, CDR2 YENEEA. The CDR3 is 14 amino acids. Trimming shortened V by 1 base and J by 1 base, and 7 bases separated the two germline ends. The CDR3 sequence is CASSLVHKNTEAFF. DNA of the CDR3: TGTGCCAGCAGCTTAGTCCATAAGAACACTGAAGCTTTCTTT.

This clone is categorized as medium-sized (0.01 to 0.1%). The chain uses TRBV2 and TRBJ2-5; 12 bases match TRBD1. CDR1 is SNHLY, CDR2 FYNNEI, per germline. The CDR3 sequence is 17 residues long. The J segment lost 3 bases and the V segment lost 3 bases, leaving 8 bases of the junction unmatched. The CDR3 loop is CASSEVVGQGAEETQYF. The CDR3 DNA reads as TGTGCCAGCAGTGAGGTTGTGGGACAGGGGGCCGAAGAGACCCAGTACTTC.

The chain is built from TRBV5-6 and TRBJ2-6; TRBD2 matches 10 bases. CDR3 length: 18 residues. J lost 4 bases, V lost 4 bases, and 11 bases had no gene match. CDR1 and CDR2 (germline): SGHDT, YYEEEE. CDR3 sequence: CASSGGLAASGGANVLTF. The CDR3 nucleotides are TGTGCCAGCAGCGGTGGACTAGCGGCGTCGGGCGGGGCCAACGTCCTGACTTTC. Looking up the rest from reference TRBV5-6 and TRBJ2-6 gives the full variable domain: DAGVTQSPTHLIKTRGQQVTLRCSPKSGHDTVSWYQQALGQGPQFIFQYYEEEERQRGNFPDRFSGHQFPNYSSELNVNALLLGDSALYLCASSGGLAASGGANVLTFGAGSRLTVL.

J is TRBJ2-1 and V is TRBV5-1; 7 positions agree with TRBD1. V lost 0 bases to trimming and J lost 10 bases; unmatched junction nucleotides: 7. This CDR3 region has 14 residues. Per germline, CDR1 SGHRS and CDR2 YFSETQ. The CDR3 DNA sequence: TGCGCCAGCAGCTTGGTCACCACAGGGGAGGAGCAGTTCTTC. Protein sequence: CASSLVTTGEEQFF.

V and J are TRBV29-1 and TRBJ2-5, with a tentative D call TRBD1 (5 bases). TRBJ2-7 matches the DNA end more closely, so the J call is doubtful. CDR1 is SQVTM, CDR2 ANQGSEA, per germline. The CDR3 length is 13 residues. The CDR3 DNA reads TGCAGCGTTGGGACATTGAGTGACTACGAGCAGTACTTC. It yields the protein CSVGTLSDYEQYF.

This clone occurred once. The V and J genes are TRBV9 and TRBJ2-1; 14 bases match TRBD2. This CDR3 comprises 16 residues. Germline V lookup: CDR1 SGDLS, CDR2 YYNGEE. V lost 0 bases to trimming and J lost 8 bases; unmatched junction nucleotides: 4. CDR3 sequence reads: CASSVGLAGGLDEQFF. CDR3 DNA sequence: TGTGCCAGCAGCGTAGGACTAGCGGGGGGGCTCGATGAGCAGTTCTTC.

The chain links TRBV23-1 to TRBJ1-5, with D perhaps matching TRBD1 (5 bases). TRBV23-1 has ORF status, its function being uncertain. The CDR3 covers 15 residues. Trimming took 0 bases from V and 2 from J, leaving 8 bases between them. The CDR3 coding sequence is TGCGCCAGCAGTCAATCACCAGGGCGCAATCAGCCCCAGCATTTT. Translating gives CASSQSPGRNQPQHF.

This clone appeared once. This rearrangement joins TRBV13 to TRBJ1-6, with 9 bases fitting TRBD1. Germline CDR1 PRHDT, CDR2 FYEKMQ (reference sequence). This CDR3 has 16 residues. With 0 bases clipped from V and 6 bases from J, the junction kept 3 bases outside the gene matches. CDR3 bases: TGTGCCAGCAGCTTAGGCGGGACAGGGTTTAATTCACCCCTCCACTTT. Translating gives CASSLGGTGFNSPLHF. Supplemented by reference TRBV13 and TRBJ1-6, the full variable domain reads AAGVIQSPRHLIKEKRETATLKCYPIPRHDTVYWYQQGPGQDPQFLISFYEKMQSDKGSIPDRFSAQQFSDYHSELNMSSLELGDSALYFCASSLGGTGFNSPLHFGNGTRLTVT.

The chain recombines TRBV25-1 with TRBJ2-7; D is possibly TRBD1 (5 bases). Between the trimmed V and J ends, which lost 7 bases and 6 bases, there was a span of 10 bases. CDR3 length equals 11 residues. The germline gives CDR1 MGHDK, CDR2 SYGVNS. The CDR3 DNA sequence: TGTGCCAGCATCCAGGGTGCCGAGCAGTACTTC. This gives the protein CASIQGAEQYF.

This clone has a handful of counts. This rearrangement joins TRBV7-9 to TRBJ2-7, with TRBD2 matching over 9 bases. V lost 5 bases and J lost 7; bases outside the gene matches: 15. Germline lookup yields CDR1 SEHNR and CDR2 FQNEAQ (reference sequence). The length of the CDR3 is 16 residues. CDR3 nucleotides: TGTGCCAGCAGCCCGCGCGACCAGCGGGGGGCACGGGAGCAGTACTTC. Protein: CASSPRDQRGAREQYF.

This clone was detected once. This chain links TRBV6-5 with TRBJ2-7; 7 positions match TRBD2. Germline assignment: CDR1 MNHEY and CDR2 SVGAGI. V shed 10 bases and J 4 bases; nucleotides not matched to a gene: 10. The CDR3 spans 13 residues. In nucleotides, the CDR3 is TGTGCCACCGCCCCGGGGGAGGGATACGAGCAGTACTTC. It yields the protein CATAPGEGYEQYF.